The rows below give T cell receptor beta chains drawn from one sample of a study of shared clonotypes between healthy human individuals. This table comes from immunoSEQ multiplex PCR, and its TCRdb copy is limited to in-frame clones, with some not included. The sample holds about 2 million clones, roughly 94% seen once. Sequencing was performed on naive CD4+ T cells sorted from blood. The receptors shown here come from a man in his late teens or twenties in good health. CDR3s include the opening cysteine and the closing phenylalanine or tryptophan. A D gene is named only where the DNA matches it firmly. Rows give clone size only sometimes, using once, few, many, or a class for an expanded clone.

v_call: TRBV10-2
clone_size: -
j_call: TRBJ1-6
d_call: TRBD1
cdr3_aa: CASSESRTGGNSPLHF
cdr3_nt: TGCGCCAGCAGTGAGTCTCGGACAGGGGGTAACTCACCCCTCCACTTT

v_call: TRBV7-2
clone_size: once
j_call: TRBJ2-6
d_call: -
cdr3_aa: CASSQGGIRSGANVLTF
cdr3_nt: TGTGCCAGCAGCCAGGGCGGGATTCGCTCTGGGGCCAACGTCCTGACTTTC

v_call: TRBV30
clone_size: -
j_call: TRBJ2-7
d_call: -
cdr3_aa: CAWRSTPQGLKYF
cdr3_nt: TGTGCCTGGAGGAGTACTCCACAGGGTCTGAAGTACTTC

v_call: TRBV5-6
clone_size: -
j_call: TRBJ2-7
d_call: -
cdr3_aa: CASSLLWTESSYEQYF
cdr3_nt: TGTGCCAGCAGCCTACTTTGGACAGAGAGCTCCTACGAGCAGTACTTC

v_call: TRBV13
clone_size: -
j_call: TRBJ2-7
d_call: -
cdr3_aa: CASRRGGYEQYF
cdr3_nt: TGTGCCAGCAGAAGGGGGGGTTACGAGCAGTACTTC

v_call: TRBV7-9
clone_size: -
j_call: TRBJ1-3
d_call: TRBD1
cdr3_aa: CASSLRGQGANTIYF
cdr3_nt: TGTGCCAGCAGCTTAAGGGGACAGGGGGCGAACACCATATATTTT

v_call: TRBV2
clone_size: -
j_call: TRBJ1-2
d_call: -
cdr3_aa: CASSEGGYDGYTF
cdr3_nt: TGTGCCAGCAGTGAAGGGGGTTACGATGGCTACACCTTC

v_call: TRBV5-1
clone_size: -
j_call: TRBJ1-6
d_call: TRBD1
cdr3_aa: CASSPGGIYNSPLHF
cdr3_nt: TGCGCCAGCAGCCCAGGGGGAATCTATAATTCACCCCTCCACTTT

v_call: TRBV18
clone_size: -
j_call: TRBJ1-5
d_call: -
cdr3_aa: CASSPSSNQPQHF
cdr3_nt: TGTGCCAGCTCACCATCGAGCAATCAGCCCCAGCATTTT

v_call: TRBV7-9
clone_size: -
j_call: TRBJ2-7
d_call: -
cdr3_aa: CASSLARENEQYF
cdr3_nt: TGTGCCAGCAGCTTAGCGAGGGAAAACGAGCAGTACTTC

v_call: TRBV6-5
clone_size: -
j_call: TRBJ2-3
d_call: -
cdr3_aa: CASSYDYHTDTQYF
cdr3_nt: TGTGCCAGCAGTTACGACTACCACACAGATACGCAGTATTTT

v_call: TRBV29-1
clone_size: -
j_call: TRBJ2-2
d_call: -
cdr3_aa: CSVARGSGELFF
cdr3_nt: TGCAGCGTTGCACGAGGCTCCGGGGAGCTGTTTTTT

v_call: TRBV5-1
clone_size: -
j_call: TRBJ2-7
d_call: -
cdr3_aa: CASRRALGASEQYF
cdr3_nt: TGCGCCAGCAGACGGGCCCTGGGGGCTTCCGAGCAGTACTTC

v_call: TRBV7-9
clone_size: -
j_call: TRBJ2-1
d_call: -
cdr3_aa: CASSLGQGSGRNEQFF
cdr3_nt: TGTGCCAGCAGCTTAGGTCAGGGGAGCGGACGGAATGAGCAGTTCTTC

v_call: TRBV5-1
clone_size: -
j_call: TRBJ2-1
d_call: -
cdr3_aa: CASSLAEPSYNEQFF
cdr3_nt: TGCGCCAGCAGCTTAGCGGAGCCGTCCTACAATGAGCAGTTCTTC

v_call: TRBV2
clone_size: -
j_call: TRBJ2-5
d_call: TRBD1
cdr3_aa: CASSQGAWETQYF
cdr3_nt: TGTGCCAGCAGTCAGGGGGCATGGGAGACCCAGTACTTC

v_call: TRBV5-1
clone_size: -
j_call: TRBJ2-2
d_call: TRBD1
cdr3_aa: CASSPTGEIGELFF
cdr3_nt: TGCGCCAGCAGCCCGACAGGGGAAATCGGGGAGCTGTTTTTT